The next 20 T cell receptor beta chains were all read from a single sample in a study of T cell repertoires in cytomegalovirus infection (dated by TCRdb to about 2019). The label giving this sample's treatment or condition can be read as: in vitro stimulation with specific CMV peptide epitopes to enrich CMV-specific T cells. The sequencer listed for this sample is Illumina HiSeq 1500. The public reads were reprocessed in TCRdb via fastp at Q25 and MiXCR, keeping in-frame beta chains. Rows with a matching CDR3 protein are joined into one entry that keeps the most common DNA and genes. The sample contains roughly 730,000 distinct CDR3 sequences, around a third of them found a single time. The top ten hold 15% to 20% of the sample. These receptors have no identified antigens. The source material was cultured PBMCs, sampled from culture after CMV antigen stimulation. The receptors derive from a human donor in good health (CMV status not recorded). Some clones in this sample may be carry-over from other donors' samples.

The chain joins TRBV24-1 to TRBJ2-3; D gene uncertain. Germline V gene lookup returns CDR1 KGHDR and CDR2 SFDVKD. This CDR3 spans 15 amino acids. The V gene lost 3 bases and the J gene lost 1 base, with 10 bases spanning the gap. For the CDR3, the DNA is TGTGCCACCAGTGATCGCGGCGACCGCACAGATACGCAGTATTTT. This codes for CATSDRGDRTDTQYF.

This clonotype has more than one count but fewer than ten. The chain uses TRBV6-1 and TRBJ2-2, with TRBD2 as a possible D gene (6 bases). The V gene lost 3 bases and the J gene lost 7 bases, with 12 bases spanning the gap. CDR1 is MNHNS and CDR2 is SASEGT in the germline V gene. There are 14 residues in the CDR3. CDR3 nucleotides: TGTGCCAGCAGTGATCGGGGGTATAGCGGGGAGCTGTTTTTT. As protein: CASSDRGYSGELFF.

This sequence joins TRBV28 and TRBJ2-7, with a tentative D call TRBD2 (5 bases). V was cut by 2 bases and J by 0 bases, with 17 bases left in between. The CDR3 consists of 17 residues. CDR1 is MDHEN, CDR2 SYDVKM, per germline. The CDR3 region is CASSLPIYLGISYEQYF. The CDR3 coding sequence is TGTGCCAGCAGTTTACCAATTTACCTCGGGATCTCCTACGAGCAGTACTTC.

V is TRBV2 and J is TRBJ2-3; D might be TRBD2 (6 bases). CDR1 SNHLY and CDR2 FYNNEI come from the germline V gene. Trimming pared 6 bases from V and 1 base from J, leaving 14 bases between. The CDR3 sequence is 15 residues long. The CDR3: CASRPSGSGTDTQYF. The CDR3 DNA reads TGTGCCAGCAGACCAAGCGGGTCAGGCACAGATACGCAGTATTTT.

This clonotype was recorded at least ten times. The V and J genes are TRBV7-2 and TRBJ2-3, with TRBD2 identical over 10 bases. J was trimmed by 6 bases and V by 5 bases; bases with no gene match: 8. The CDR3 runs 15 residues. Germline values: CDR1 SGHTA, CDR2 FQGNSA. In DNA form, the CDR3 reads TGTGCCAGCAGCCCCCGTGCTAGCGGGAGTGATACGCAGTATTTT. This sequence encodes CASSPRASGSDTQYF.

This clonotype was seen a handful of times. The chain links TRBV20-1 to TRBJ2-3; a possible D gene is TRBD1 (5 bases). This CDR3 comprises 13 residues. Germline V CDR1 and CDR2: DFQATT, SNEGSKA (reference sequence). As DNA, the CDR3 is TGCAGCACGACAAGGGGCTCCGGAGATACGCAGTATTTT. It yields the protein CSTTRGSGDTQYF.

This sequence joins TRBV7-2 and TRBJ2-7; 16 positions match TRBD2. The V gene end was trimmed by 5 bases and the J gene end by 5 bases; junction bases not matched to a gene: 6. CDR1 and CDR2 from the germline V gene are SGHTA and FQGNSA. CDR3 size: 16 residues. CDR3 DNA sequence: TGTGCCAGCAGCCTGGGACTAGCGGGGGGGCTCGACGAGCAGTACTTC. The encoded protein is CASSLGLAGGLDEQYF.

This clonotype showed up just once. The chain employs TRBV12-3 or TRBV12-4 and TRBJ2-6; TRBD2 might be the D (5 bases). Trimming cost V 4 bases and J 4 bases, with 11 bases left between them. This CDR3 is built from 15 residues. In DNA form, the CDR3 reads TGTGCCAGCAGTTATACAGCGGCGGGGGCCAACGTCCTGACTTTC. Translating gives CASSYTAAGANVLTF.

The rearrangement uses TRBV15 and TRBJ1-1; D gene uncertain. The CDR3 totals 13 residues. Looked up from germline, CDR1 is LNHNV and CDR2 is YYDKDF (reference sequence). V shed 0 bases and J shed 1 base, with 3 bases lying between them. CDR3 sequence (DNA): TGTGCCACCAGCAGAGAGAGGAACACTGAAGCTTTCTTT. Translating gives CATSRERNTEAFF.

This clonotype turned up a few times. V usage is TRBV15 and J usage is TRBJ1-2; maybe TRBD1 (5 bases). CDR1 and CDR2 (germline): LNHNV, YYDKDF (reference sequence). The V end was cut by 7 bases, the J end by 2 bases, with 11 bases between. This CDR3 is 13 amino acids long. The CDR3 nucleotides read TGTGCCACCAAGCTGGGGCCAAACTATGGCTACACCTTC. Its protein product is CATKLGPNYGYTF.

This chain uses TRBV7-6 with TRBJ1-6, with D perhaps TRBD1 (6 bases). This CDR3 comprises 15 residues. The ends were cut back, 5 bases at V and 7 bases at J, with 15 bases in the middle. The germline gives CDR1 SGHVS, CDR2 FNYEAQ. CDR3 coding DNA: TGTGCCAGCAGCCCGGAAACGGACAGAAATTCACCCCTCCACTTT. As protein: CASSPETDRNSPLHF.

Only a few counts were recorded for this clonotype. The gene calls are TRBV7-2 and TRBJ2-5; tentatively, D is TRBD1 (8 bases). The V end was cut by 2 bases, the J end by 5 bases, with 21 bases between. This CDR3 is built from 17 residues. Germline V gene lookup returns CDR1 SGHTA and CDR2 FQGNSA. This CDR3 reads CASSLRTGWGGSETQYF. Written as DNA, the CDR3 is TGTGCCAGCAGCTTAAGGACAGGGTGGGGGGGTTCCGAGACCCAGTACTTC.

The CDR3 DNA reads TGCAGTGCCCACACTAGGGACCGCTATGGCTACACCTTC. It codes for CSAHTRDRYGYTF. The rearrangement uses TRBV20-1 and TRBJ1-2; a possible D gene is TRBD1 (5 bases). Looked up from germline, CDR1 is DFQATT and CDR2 is SNEGSKA (reference sequence). The CDR3 sequence is 13 residues long. V was trimmed by 6 bases and J by 4 bases, leaving 15 bases between them.

At least ten counts were recorded for this clonotype. The rearrangement uses TRBV7-2 and TRBJ2-3; TRBD2 matches 7 bases. J was trimmed by 6 bases and V by 1 base; bases with no gene match: 7. CDR1 and CDR2 from the germline V gene are SGHTA and FQGNSA. This CDR3 spans 15 amino acids. CDR3 nucleotide sequence: TGTGCCAGCAGCTTAGTCCCGTCCGGGGGGGATACGCAGTATTTT. It encodes CASSLVPSGGDTQYF.

This clonotype was detected many times. CDR3 loop: CASSLGWDPNTEAFF. In DNA, the CDR3 is TGTGCCAGCAGCTTAGGTTGGGATCCGAACACTGAAGCTTTCTTT. This rearrangement joins TRBV7-8 to TRBJ1-1; D call uncertain. The CDR3 length is 15 residues. The germline V and J ends were trimmed by 1 base and 1 base, with 10 bases remaining between them. Germline lookup yields CDR1 SGHVS and CDR2 FQNEAQ.

This clonotype was recorded at least ten times. The chain uses TRBV6-1 and TRBJ1-1, with D uncertain. Trimming cost V 3 bases and J 6 bases, with 8 bases left between them. This CDR3 has 12 residues. Germline V gives CDR1 MNHNS, CDR2 SASEGT. CDR3 loop: CASSDHVPEAFF. In nucleotides, the CDR3 is TGTGCCAGCAGTGATCATGTTCCTGAAGCTTTCTTT.

The chain has TRBV12-3 or TRBV12-4 and TRBJ2-1, with D unclear. The V end was cut by 4 bases, the J end by 8 bases, with 12 bases between. The CDR3 has 13 residues. For the CDR3, the DNA is TGTGCCAGCAGTTCGTTCTCCTCCGATGAGCAGTTCTTC. Translation gives CASSSFSSDEQFF.

The J gene is TRBJ1-2, the V gene TRBV19; 7 bases match TRBD1. CDR1 LNHDA and CDR2 SQIVND come from the germline V gene (reference sequence). The junction had 6 bases not matched to a gene; V was cut back by 6 bases and J by 2 bases. The CDR3 consists of 14 residues. CDR3 nucleotide sequence: TGTGCCAGTAGGGAGACAGGGAGGAACTATGGCTACACCTTC. The encoded protein is CASRETGRNYGYTF.

This chain joins TRBV20-1 and TRBJ2-7, with D perhaps given as TRBD1 or TRBD2 (5 bases each). CDR3 length: 13 amino acids. The germline CDR1 and CDR2 sequences are DFQATT and SNEGSKA (reference sequence). Trimming cost V 5 bases and J 2 bases, with 13 bases left between them. The CDR3: CSALGTEPYEQYF. The CDR3 nucleotides read TGCAGTGCTCTCGGGACGGAACCCTACGAGCAGTACTTC.

In its sample, this clonotype was seen a few times. This chain uses TRBV28 with TRBJ2-1; unclear D gene. The CDR3 runs 13 residues. V was clipped by 7 bases and J by 5 bases, with 12 bases between them. Germline lookup yields CDR1 MDHEN and CDR2 SYDVKM. The CDR3 DNA sequence: TGTGCCAGCAAGTTGGGAACAGACAATGAGCAGTTCTTC. Amino acids: CASKLGTDNEQFF.